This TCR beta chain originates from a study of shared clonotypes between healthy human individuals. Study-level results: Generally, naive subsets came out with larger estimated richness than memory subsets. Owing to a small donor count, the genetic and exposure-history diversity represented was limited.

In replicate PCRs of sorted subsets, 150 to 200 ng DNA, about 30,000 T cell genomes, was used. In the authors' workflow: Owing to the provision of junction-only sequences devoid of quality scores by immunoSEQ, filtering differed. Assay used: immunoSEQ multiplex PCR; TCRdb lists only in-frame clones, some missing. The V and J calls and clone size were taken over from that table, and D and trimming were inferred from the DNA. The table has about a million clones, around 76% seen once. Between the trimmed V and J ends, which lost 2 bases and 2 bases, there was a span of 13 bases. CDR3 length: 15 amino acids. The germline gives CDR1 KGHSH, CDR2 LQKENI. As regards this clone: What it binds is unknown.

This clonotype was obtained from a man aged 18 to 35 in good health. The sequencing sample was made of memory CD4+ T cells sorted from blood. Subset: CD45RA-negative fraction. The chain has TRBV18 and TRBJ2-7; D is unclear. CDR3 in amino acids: CASSPGHSSTYEQYF. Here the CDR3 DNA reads TGTGCCAGCTCACCAGGTCACTCAAGCACCTACGAGCAGTACTTC. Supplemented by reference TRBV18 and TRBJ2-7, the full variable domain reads NAGVMQNPRHLVRRRGQEARLRCSPMKGHSHVYWYRQLPEEGLKFMVYLQKENIIDESGMPKERFSAEFPKEGPSILRIQQVVRGDSAAYFCASSPGHSSTYEQYFGPGTRLTVT.